The rows below give T cell receptor beta chains drawn from one sample of a study of blood T cells in healthy people across ages. TCRdb analysed the 5' RACE reads with MiXCR anew, one entry per CDR3 protein. The sample carries 710,000 or so distinct CDR3 sequences, about a fifth recorded once. Material for sequencing was blood. Every receptor here comes from a man aged 70-80 years in good health. The CDR3 runs from the conserved cysteine through the conserved F or W. D genes are given only for firm matches. Not all rows give a size; the values are once, few, many and, for expanded clones, a class.

cdr3_length: 16
clone_size: -
d_call: -
j_call: TRBJ2-5
v_call: TRBV7-2
cdr3_aa: CASSLIASVDQETQYF
cdr3_nt: TGTGCCAGCAGCTTAATAGCTAGCGTAGATCAAGAGACCCAGTACTTC

cdr3_length: 12
clone_size: few
d_call: -
j_call: TRBJ2-3
v_call: TRBV29-1
cdr3_aa: CSGTRGTDTQYF
cdr3_nt: TGCAGCGGGACCAGGGGCACAGATACGCAGTATTTT

cdr3_length: 13
clone_size: -
d_call: -
j_call: TRBJ1-4
v_call: TRBV29-1
cdr3_aa: CSVGSSTNEKLFF
cdr3_nt: TGCAGCGTTGGAAGCTCAACTAATGAAAAACTGTTTTTT

cdr3_length: 13
clone_size: -
d_call: -
j_call: TRBJ1-5
v_call: TRBV12-3/TRBV12-4
cdr3_aa: CASSSRGNQPQHF
cdr3_nt: TGTGCCAGCAGTTCGCGGGGGAATCAGCCCCAGCATTTT

cdr3_length: 14
clone_size: -
d_call: -
j_call: TRBJ1-2
v_call: TRBV3-1
cdr3_aa: CASSQADELYGYTF
cdr3_nt: TGTGCCAGCAGCCAAGCTGATGAGCTCTATGGCTACACCTTC

cdr3_length: 11
clone_size: -
d_call: TRBD1
j_call: TRBJ2-2
v_call: TRBV29-1
cdr3_aa: CSVQGAGELFF
cdr3_nt: TGCAGCGTACAGGGGGCCGGGGAGCTGTTTTTT

cdr3_length: 14
clone_size: few
d_call: -
j_call: TRBJ2-5
v_call: TRBV18
cdr3_aa: CASSPPVNQETQYF
cdr3_nt: TGTGCCAGCTCACCACCGGTGAACCAAGAGACCCAGTACTTC

cdr3_length: 14
clone_size: -
d_call: -
j_call: TRBJ1-3
v_call: TRBV3-1
cdr3_aa: CASSQGFSGNTIYF
cdr3_nt: TGTGCCAGCAGCCAAGGGTTTTCTGGAAACACCATATATTTT

cdr3_length: 15
clone_size: few
d_call: -
j_call: TRBJ2-1
v_call: TRBV7-9
cdr3_aa: CASSLDIAPYNEQFF
cdr3_nt: TGTGCCAGCAGCTTAGATATAGCACCCTACAATGAGCAGTTCTTC

cdr3_length: 15
clone_size: few
d_call: -
j_call: TRBJ1-1
v_call: TRBV9
cdr3_aa: CASSPPGLMYPEAFF
cdr3_nt: TGTGCCAGCAGCCCCCCGGGCCTAATGTACCCTGAAGCTTTCTTT

cdr3_length: 12
clone_size: -
d_call: TRBD1
j_call: TRBJ1-2
v_call: TRBV7-2
cdr3_aa: CASSFTGVGYTF
cdr3_nt: TGTGCCAGCAGCTTTACAGGGGTTGGCTACACCTTC

cdr3_length: 16
clone_size: -
d_call: -
j_call: TRBJ2-5
v_call: TRBV20-1
cdr3_aa: CSASHSRIEHQETQYF
cdr3_nt: TGCAGTGCCAGCCATTCCAGGATCGAACACCAAGAGACCCAGTACTTC

cdr3_length: 16
clone_size: few
d_call: TRBD2
j_call: TRBJ2-1
v_call: TRBV12-3/TRBV12-4
cdr3_aa: CASSLGGGFTYNEQFF
cdr3_nt: TGTGCCAGCAGTTTAGGCGGGGGGTTTACCTACAATGAGCAGTTCTTC

cdr3_length: 19
clone_size: -
d_call: TRBD2
j_call: TRBJ2-3
v_call: TRBV4-3
cdr3_aa: CASSQECELAGGVTDTQYF
cdr3_nt: TGCGCCAGCAGCCAAGAATGCGAACTAGCGGGAGGGGTCACAGATACGCAGTATTTT

cdr3_length: 15
clone_size: -
d_call: -
j_call: TRBJ2-4
v_call: TRBV7-8
cdr3_aa: CASSPSVHTKNIQYF
cdr3_nt: TGTGCCAGCAGCCCCTCCGTCCATACCAAAAACATTCAGTACTTC

cdr3_length: 14
clone_size: -
d_call: -
j_call: TRBJ1-1
v_call: TRBV7-2
cdr3_aa: CASSLSGAQTEAFF
cdr3_nt: TGTGCCAGCAGCTTAAGCGGGGCGCAGACTGAAGCTTTCTTT

cdr3_length: 15
clone_size: few
d_call: TRBD2
j_call: TRBJ2-3
v_call: TRBV4-1
cdr3_aa: CASLDLAAPSDTQYF
cdr3_nt: TGCGCCAGCCTAGATCTAGCGGCTCCGTCAGATACGCAGTATTTT

cdr3_length: 16
clone_size: few
d_call: -
j_call: TRBJ2-1
v_call: TRBV10-1
cdr3_aa: CASSELRASPYNEQFF
cdr3_nt: TGCGCCAGCAGTGAGTTGAGGGCGTCTCCCTACAATGAGCAGTTCTTC

cdr3_length: 16
clone_size: -
d_call: TRBD2
j_call: TRBJ2-7
v_call: TRBV7-2
cdr3_aa: CASSLARLAGGHEQYF
cdr3_nt: TGTGCCAGCAGCTTGGCTCGACTAGCGGGGGGCCACGAGCAGTACTTC

cdr3_length: 13
clone_size: many
d_call: -
j_call: TRBJ1-1
v_call: TRBV7-2
cdr3_aa: CASSLWGTTEAFF
cdr3_nt: TGTGCCAGCAGCTTATGGGGGACCACTGAAGCTTTCTTT

cdr3_length: 15
clone_size: once
d_call: TRBD1
j_call: TRBJ2-5
v_call: TRBV4-2
cdr3_aa: CASSQDWGQGETQYF
cdr3_nt: TGTGCCAGCAGCCAAGATTGGGGACAGGGGGAGACCCAGTACTTC

cdr3_length: 13
clone_size: few
d_call: -
j_call: TRBJ2-1
v_call: TRBV9
cdr3_aa: CASSVGPQDEQFF
cdr3_nt: TGTGCCAGCAGCGTAGGACCCCAAGATGAGCAGTTCTTC

cdr3_length: 14
clone_size: many
d_call: -
j_call: TRBJ2-3
v_call: TRBV5-1
cdr3_aa: CASRGEQVPDTQYF
cdr3_nt: TGCGCCAGCAGAGGAGAACAGGTCCCAGATACGCAGTATTTT

cdr3_length: 13
clone_size: -
d_call: TRBD1
j_call: TRBJ1-2
v_call: TRBV6-5
cdr3_aa: CASSPGQGGSYTF
cdr3_nt: TGTGCCAGCAGCCCTGGACAGGGTGGGAGCTACACCTTC

cdr3_length: 16
clone_size: few
d_call: TRBD1
j_call: TRBJ1-5
v_call: TRBV2
cdr3_aa: CASSAGTVGSNQPQHF
cdr3_nt: TGTGCCAGCAGTGCCGGGACAGTAGGTAGCAATCAGCCCCAGCATTTT

cdr3_length: 18
clone_size: few
d_call: TRBD2
j_call: TRBJ2-5
v_call: TRBV7-2
cdr3_aa: CASSFHGTSGRFVETQYF
cdr3_nt: TGTGCCAGCAGCTTCCACGGGACTAGCGGGAGATTTGTAGAGACCCAGTACTTC

cdr3_length: 15
clone_size: few
d_call: -
j_call: TRBJ1-6
v_call: TRBV10-2
cdr3_aa: CASRDTSSYNSPLHF
cdr3_nt: TGCGCCAGCAGGGACACGAGCTCCTATAATTCACCCCTCCACTTT

cdr3_length: 13
clone_size: many
d_call: -
j_call: TRBJ2-1
v_call: TRBV5-1
cdr3_aa: CASSLGNYNEQFF
cdr3_nt: TGTGCCAGCAGTTTGGGGAATTACAATGAGCAGTTCTTC

cdr3_length: 14
clone_size: -
d_call: -
j_call: TRBJ1-1
v_call: TRBV20-1
cdr3_aa: CSAPRLRGGTEAFF
cdr3_nt: TGCAGTGCTCCCCGTCTCCGAGGTGGCACCGAAGCTTTCTTT

cdr3_length: 13
clone_size: -
d_call: -
j_call: TRBJ2-2
v_call: TRBV20-1
cdr3_aa: CSANRGGAGELFF
cdr3_nt: TGCAGTGCTAATCGAGGTGGGGCCGGGGAGCTGTTTTTT

cdr3_length: 12
clone_size: -
d_call: -
j_call: TRBJ1-1
v_call: TRBV5-1
cdr3_aa: CASRGPGTEAFF
cdr3_nt: TGCGCCAGCAGAGGGCCGGGAACTGAAGCTTTCTTT

cdr3_length: 15
clone_size: few
d_call: -
j_call: TRBJ1-2
v_call: TRBV12-3/TRBV12-4
cdr3_aa: CASSLSVRVLNGYTF
cdr3_nt: TGTGCCAGCAGTTTGTCAGTAAGAGTGTTGAATGGCTACACCTTC